The T cell receptor (beta chain) described here comes from a study of early T cells in non-severe SARS-CoV-2 infection. Study details: With bulk RNA from unsorted whole blood as input, sequencing yielded unpaired chains.

TCRdb independently ran MiXCR on the 5' RACE reads; one entry per CDR3 protein. The sample carries nearly 45,000 distinct CDR3 sequences, under 13% recorded once. The CDR3 runs 13 residues. Germline V gene lookup returns CDR1 SGHRS and CDR2 YFSETQ. Between the trimmed V and J ends, which lost 4 bases and 7 bases, there was a span of 14 bases. This clonotype was detected only a few times. The V and J genes are TRBV5-1 and TRBJ1-2, with D unresolved. The sequence derives from an adult who was a healthcare worker with PCR-confirmed SARS-CoV-2 infection or an uninfected control (not recorded which). The sample taken for sequencing was whole blood. DNA for the CDR3: TGCGCCAGCAGCCCTCAGGCCAGTCCTGGCTACACCTTC. Translation gives CASSPQASPGYTF.